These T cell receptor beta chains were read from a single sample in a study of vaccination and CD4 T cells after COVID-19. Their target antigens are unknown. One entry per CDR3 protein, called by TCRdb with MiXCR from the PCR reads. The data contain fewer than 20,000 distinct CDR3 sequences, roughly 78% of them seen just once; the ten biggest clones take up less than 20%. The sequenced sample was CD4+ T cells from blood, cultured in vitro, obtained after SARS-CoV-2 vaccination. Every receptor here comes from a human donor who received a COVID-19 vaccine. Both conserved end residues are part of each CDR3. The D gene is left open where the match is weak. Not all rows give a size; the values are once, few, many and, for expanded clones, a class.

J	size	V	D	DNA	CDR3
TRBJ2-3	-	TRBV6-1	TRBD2	TGTGCCAGCAGATCCGGGACTAGCGGGGTAAAGAGCACAGATACGCAGTATTTT	CASRSGTSGVKSTDTQYF
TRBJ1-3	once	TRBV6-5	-	TGTGCCAGCAGTTACGGCAGGGATGGAAACACCATATATTTT	CASSYGRDGNTIYF
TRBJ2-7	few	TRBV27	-	TGTGCCAGCAGTTCCCGGGCCTACGAGCAGTACTTC	CASSSRAYEQYF
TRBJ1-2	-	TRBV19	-	TGTGCCAGTAGTACTGGAGGTGGCAGCCATGGCTACACCTTC	CASSTGGGSHGYTF
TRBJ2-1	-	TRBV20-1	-	TGCAGTGCTGGATCACTCCTGAGCTCCTACAATGAGCAGTTCTTC	CSAGSLLSSYNEQFF
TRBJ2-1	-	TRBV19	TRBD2	TGTGCCAGTAGTATCATCCGGGGGGGCCTTAATTACAATGAGCAGTTCTTC	CASSIIRGGLNYNEQFF
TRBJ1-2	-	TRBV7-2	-	TGTGCCAGCAGCTTAGCGCTGGCGGGGGCCGAGGCTGGGGGCTACACCTTC	CASSLALAGAEAGGYTF
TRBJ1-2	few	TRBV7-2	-	TGTGCCAGCAGCCACGGACACCCCGCTTATGGCTACACCTTC	CASSHGHPAYGYTF
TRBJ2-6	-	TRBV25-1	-	TGTGCCAGCAGTGAGGGTGGGGGGGCCAACGTCCTGACTTTC	CASSEGGGANVLTF
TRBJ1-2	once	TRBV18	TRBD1	TGTGCCAGCTCACCGACAGGGTACGGGATCTATGGCTACACCTTC	CASSPTGYGIYGYTF
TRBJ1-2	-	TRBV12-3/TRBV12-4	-	TGTGCCAGCAGTTATAGGGGAAGAGATGGCTACACCTTC	CASSYRGRDGYTF
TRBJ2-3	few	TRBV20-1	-	TGCAGTGCTAACGAAGGGGGGGCCGACGCAGATACGCAGTATTTT	CSANEGGADADTQYF
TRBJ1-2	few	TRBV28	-	TGTGCCAGCACCAGATCCCGGGGTGGCTACACCTTC	CASTRSRGGYTF
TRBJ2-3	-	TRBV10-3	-	TGTGCCATCAGTCGGGGAGCAGATACGCAGTATTTT	CAISRGADTQYF
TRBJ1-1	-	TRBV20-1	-	TGCAGTGCTAGAGAACGAGGGAGGAGAACTGAAGCTTTCTTT	CSARERGRRTEAFF
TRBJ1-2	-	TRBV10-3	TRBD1	TGTGCCATCAGCTCCGGACAGGGTGGTGCTAACTATGGCTACACCTTC	CAISSGQGGANYGYTF
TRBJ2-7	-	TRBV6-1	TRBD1	TGTGCCAGCACCGAGGGCGTTCGGACAGGGACACACGAGCAGTACTTC	CASTEGVRTGTHEQYF
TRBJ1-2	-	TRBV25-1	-	TGTGCCAGCAGTGGGTCCGGGGGGGGAAATGACTACACCTTC	CASSGSGGGNDYTF
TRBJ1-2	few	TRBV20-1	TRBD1	TGCAGTGCTTCCCCAGGGGGCTGGGGTGGCTACACCTTC	CSASPGGWGGYTF
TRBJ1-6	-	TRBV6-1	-	TGTGCCAGCAGTGCCCTAGTTGGGCGGTCACCCCTCCACTTT	CASSALVGRSPLHF
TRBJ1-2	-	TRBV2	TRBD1	TGTGCCAGCCGGGACAGCGACTTCTATGGCTACACCTTC	CASRDSDFYGYTF
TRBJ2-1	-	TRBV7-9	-	TGTGCCAGCAGCTCCAGGGCCCCCAATGAGCAGTTCTTC	CASSSRAPNEQFF
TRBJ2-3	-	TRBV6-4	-	TGTGCCAGCAGTGACTCCGCAGCAGATACGCAGTATTTT	CASSDSAADTQYF
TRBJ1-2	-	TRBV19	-	TGTGCCAGTAGTATTCGGGGGACAAGGGCCTATGGCTACACCTTC	CASSIRGTRAYGYTF
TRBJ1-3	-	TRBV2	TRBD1	TGTGCCAGCAGTGAACAGGGGGGTAACACCATATATTTT	CASSEQGGNTIYF
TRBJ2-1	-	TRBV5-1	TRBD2	TGCGCCAGCAGCCTGGATGGCCTAGCGGGGGAGCAGTTCTTC	CASSLDGLAGEQFF
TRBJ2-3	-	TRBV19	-	TGTGCCAGTACGAAGTCCCGCACAGATACGCAGTATTTT	CASTKSRTDTQYF
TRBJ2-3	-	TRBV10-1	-	TGCGCCAGCAGCCCCGAGGGGGTCACAGATACGCAGTATTTT	CASSPEGVTDTQYF
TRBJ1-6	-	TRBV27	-	TGTGCCAGCAGTATTACCCCGCCGGGAGCCTATAATTCACCCCTCCACTTT	CASSITPPGAYNSPLHF